The entry below gives a single T cell receptor (beta chain) sequence along with its context. Its antigen has not been determined. It has no much larger one-base neighbor in the sample; base qualities were not kept. The data belong to a study of OX40 agonist ivuxolimab in advanced cancers. For the wider study: The costimulatory receptor OX40 (CD134) was targeted by ivuxolimab, a fully human IgG2 agonistic monoclonal antibody. Intravenous ivuxolimab was administered to patients every 2 weeks at six dose levels: 0.01, 0.1, 0.3, 1.5, 3 and 10 mg/kg. Of the approximately 50 patients in dose escalation, 19 had hepatocellular carcinoma, about 15 had melanoma, 9 had renal cell carcinoma and 9 had head and neck cancer. A male proportion of about 79% and a mean age of about 60 years, ranging from 23 to 79, were recorded for the dose-escalation cohort. Prior anti-PD-1, anti-PD-L1 or anti-CTLA-4 therapy was permitted, and 35% to 40% of dose-escalation patients had received checkpoint inhibitors. Partial responses occurred in three dose-escalation patients: two with cutaneous melanoma and one with hepatocellular carcinoma. The point of sequencing TCRbeta in the periphery was to test whether ivuxolimab changed TCR sequence diversity and drove clonal T-cell expansion. The paper covers the monotherapy dose-escalation part of the phase I ivuxolimab trial, which included N of about 56 patients.

Per the germline V gene, MNHNS is the CDR1 and SASEGT is the CDR2. The CDR3 runs 14 residues from the cysteine to the phenylalanine. This entry keeps only the CDR3 DNA: 42 bases, framed from base 1. Relative to germline, V is 4 bases shorter and J is 0 bases shorter, with 9 bases between their ends. Points the paper makes about the study in general: Antigen specificity was not determined for the clonally expanded peripheral T cells. Low levels of normalized T-cell clonal expansion were also shown by some nonresponding patients. In partial responders in the 0.1-3.0 mg/kg groups, normalized peripheral clonal expansion was found to be among the lowest, especially among CD8+ T cells. After ivuxolimab, more expanded clones were found on average in CD8+ T cells than in CD4+ T cells. At doses of 0.1 to 3.0 mg/kg, clonal expansion of both CD4+ and CD8+ T cells in blood was seen between baseline and week 6.

Patients with a history of autoimmune disease or receiving systemic immunosuppression were excluded from the trial. In every dose cohort, peripheral blood was drawn for TCR sequencing at baseline, cycle 4 day 1, and cycle 7 day 1. Samples were obtained from an open-label, multicenter, first-in-human phase I dose-escalation trial of ivuxolimab. Adults with locally advanced or metastatic melanoma, renal cell, hepatocellular, or head and neck squamous cell carcinoma were enrolled in the trial. CD4+ and CD8+ T cells were sorted separately from peripheral blood before TCR sequencing. To sequence the TCRbeta CDR3 region, genomic DNA was isolated from the sorted cells. The immunoSEQ Assay was used for sequencing of TCRbeta CDR3 regions. As stored in TCRdb, this immuneACCESS dataset retains in-frame rearrangements with V and J assigned. A fraction of the clones does not appear; measured against another copy, unresolved V genes explain less than half of the discrepancy, and the remainder lacks a known reason. Present in this sample are tens of thousands of clones, approximately 87% of which were seen just once. About 1.6% of the sample is held by the ten biggest clonotypes.

The TCR originated in an adult with an advanced solid tumor such as melanoma, head and neck, liver or kidney cancer. Specimen: CD4+ or CD8+ T cells sorted from blood, collected in a trial of the OX40 agonist ivuxolimab. This receptor chain uses TRBV6-1 and TRBJ1-2, with TRBD1 as a weak D call on 5 bases. The CDR3 corresponds to CASSGETANYGYTF. The base sequence is TGTGCCAGCAGTGGTGAGACAGCTAACTATGGCTACACCTTC.